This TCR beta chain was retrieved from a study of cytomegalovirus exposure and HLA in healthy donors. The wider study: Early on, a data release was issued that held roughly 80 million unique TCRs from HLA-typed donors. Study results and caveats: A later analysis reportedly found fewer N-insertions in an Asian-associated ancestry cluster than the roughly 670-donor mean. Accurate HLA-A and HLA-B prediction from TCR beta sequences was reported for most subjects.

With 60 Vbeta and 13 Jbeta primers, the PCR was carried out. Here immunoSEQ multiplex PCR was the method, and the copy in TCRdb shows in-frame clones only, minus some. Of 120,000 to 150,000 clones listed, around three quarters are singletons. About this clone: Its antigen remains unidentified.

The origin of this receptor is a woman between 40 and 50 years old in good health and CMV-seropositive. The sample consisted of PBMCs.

The DNA for the CDR3 is TGTGCCAGCAGCTTAGACGGGACAGGGTCTGGGTCCACTGAAGCTTTCTTT. Residues: CASSLDGTGSGSTEAFF. This rearrangement joins TRBV11-2 to TRBJ1-1; 9 bases line up with TRBD1. CDR1 is SGHAT, CDR2 FQNNGV, per germline. V lost 0 bases, J lost 4 bases, and 9 bases stayed unmatched. The CDR3 length is 17 residues.